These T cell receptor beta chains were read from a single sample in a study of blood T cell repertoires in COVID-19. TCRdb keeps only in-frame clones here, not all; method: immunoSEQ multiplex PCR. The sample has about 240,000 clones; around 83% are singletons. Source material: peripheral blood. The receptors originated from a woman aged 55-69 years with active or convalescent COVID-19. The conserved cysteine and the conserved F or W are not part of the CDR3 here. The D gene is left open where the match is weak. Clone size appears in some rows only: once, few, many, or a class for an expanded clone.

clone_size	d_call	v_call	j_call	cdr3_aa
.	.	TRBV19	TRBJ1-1	ASSSLVEFGGALF
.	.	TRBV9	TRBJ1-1	ASSPQGLNTEAF
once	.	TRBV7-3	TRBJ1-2	ASSLDGSLYGYT
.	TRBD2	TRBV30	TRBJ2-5	AWSVLSGGVQTQY
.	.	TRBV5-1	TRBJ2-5	ASTSTGLQETQY
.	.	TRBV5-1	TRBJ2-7	ASSKGPEGLNEQY
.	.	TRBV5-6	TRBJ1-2	ASSLVTANYGYT
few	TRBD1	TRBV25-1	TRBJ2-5	ASRALGQGFRETQY
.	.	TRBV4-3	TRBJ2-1	ASSQDWGVREQF
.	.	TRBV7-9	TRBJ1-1	ASSSRYEDTEAF
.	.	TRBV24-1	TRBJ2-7	ATPRRQVVGTYEQY
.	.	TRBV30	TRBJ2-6	AWSAGSGANVLT
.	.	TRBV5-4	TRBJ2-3	ASSSADTQY
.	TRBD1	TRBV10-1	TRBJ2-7	ASSSGQGASYEQY
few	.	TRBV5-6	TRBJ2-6	ASRPRQYTGANVLT
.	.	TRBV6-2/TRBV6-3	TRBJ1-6	ASSKTTSQYNSPLH
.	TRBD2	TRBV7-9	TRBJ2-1	ASSPALGGGGLNEQF
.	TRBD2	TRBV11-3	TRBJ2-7	ASPADGLDSYEQY
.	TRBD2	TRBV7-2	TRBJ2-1	ASSLAGASYNEQF
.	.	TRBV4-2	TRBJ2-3	ASSQGAAPPDTQY
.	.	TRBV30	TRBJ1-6	AWSWSNSPLH
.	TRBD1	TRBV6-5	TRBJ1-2	ASSFPQGGSYGYT
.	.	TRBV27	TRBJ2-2	ASSLSRTGELF
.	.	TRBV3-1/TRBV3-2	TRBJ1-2	ASSQDLTGWDVGYT
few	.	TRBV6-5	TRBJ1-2	ASSPQQGIGYYYT
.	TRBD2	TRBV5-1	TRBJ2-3	ASSGGTSGGTDTQY
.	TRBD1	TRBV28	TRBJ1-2	ASSLVGLTGGKGYT
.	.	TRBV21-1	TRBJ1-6	DLYKGEGQGNSPLH
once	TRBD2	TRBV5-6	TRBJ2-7	ASSLTSGGREQY
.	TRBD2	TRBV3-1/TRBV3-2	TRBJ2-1	ASSHSSGGAGEQF
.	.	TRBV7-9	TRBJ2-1	ASSLFVSSYNEQF
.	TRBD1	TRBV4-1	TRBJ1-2	ASSEGRQGAPGYGYT
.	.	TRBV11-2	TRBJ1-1	ASSLGTINTEAF
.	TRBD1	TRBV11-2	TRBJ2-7	ASSLGPGQGTKYSYEQY
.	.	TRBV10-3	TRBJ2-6	AISVFGGSSGANVLT
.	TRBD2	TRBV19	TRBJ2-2	ATPGLAGAPGTGELF
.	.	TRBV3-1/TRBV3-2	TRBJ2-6	ASSPPGFSGANVLT
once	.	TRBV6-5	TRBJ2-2	ASRGQGGTGELF
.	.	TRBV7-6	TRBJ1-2	ASSLAAGPSLRYGYT
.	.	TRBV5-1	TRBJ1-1	ASSWEGVTEAF
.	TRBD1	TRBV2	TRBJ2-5	ASSVRQGLQETQY
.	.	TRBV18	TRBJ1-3	ASSPFMKASGSGNTIY
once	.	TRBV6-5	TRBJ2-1	ASSTGTSVDNEQF
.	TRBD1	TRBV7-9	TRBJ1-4	ASRRAGGNNEKLF
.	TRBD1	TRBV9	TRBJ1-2	ASGTGKHYGYT
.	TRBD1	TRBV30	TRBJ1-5	AWSGQGVWQPQH
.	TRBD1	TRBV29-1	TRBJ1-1	SVEVRGRGDTEAF
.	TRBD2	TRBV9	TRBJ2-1	ASSVASGSLGNEQF
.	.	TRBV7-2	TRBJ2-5	ASSPELETQY
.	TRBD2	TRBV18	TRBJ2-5	ASSPRLAGAQETQY
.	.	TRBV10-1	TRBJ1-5	AAVRGGNSNQPQH
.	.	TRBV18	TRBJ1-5	ASSRPGGKMH
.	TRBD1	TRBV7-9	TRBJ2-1	ASSLAGTGVYNEQF